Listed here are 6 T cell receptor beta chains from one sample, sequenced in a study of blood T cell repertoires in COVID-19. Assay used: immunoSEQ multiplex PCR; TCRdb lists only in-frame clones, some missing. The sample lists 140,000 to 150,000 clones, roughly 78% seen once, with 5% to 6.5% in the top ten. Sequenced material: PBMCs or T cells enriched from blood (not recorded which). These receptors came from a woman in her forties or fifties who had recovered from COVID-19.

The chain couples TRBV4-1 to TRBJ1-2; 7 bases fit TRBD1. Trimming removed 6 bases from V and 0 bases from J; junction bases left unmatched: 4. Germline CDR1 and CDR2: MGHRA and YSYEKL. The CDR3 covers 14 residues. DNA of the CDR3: TGCGCCAGCAGACGACAGGGAGCTAACTATGGCTACACCTTC. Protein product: CASRRQGANYGYTF.

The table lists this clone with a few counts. CDR3 nucleotide sequence: TGCAGCGCCTCCGGACAGCAGAACACTGAAGCTTTCTTT. It encodes CSASGQQNTEAFF. The chain is built from TRBV29-1 and TRBJ1-1; tentatively, D is TRBD1 (6 bases). The CDR3 is 13 residues long. Trimming pared 7 bases from V and 1 base from J, leaving 13 bases between. The germline V gene has CDR1 SQVTM and CDR2 ANQGSEA.

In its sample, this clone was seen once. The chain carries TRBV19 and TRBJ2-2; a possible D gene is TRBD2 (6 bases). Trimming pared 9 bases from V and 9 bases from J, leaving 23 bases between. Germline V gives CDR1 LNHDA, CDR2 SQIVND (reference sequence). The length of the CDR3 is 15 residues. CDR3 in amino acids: CASTGARRGARELFF. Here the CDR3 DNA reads TGTGCCAGCACTGGGGCCCGGAGGGGAGCGCGGGAGCTGTTTTTT.

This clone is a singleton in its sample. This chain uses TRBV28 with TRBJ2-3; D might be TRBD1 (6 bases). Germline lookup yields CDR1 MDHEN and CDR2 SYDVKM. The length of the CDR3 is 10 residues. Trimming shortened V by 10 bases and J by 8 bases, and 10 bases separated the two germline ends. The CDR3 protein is CATKGGTQYF. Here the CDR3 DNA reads TGTGCCACCAAAGGGGGTACGCAGTATTTT.

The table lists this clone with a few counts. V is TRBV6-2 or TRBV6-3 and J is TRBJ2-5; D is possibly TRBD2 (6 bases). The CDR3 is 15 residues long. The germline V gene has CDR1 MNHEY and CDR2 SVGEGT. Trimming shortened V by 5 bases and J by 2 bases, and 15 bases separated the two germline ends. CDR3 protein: CASSLAGSIQETQYF. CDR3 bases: TGTGCCAGCAGTCTGGCGGGGAGTATTCAAGAGACCCAGTACTTC.

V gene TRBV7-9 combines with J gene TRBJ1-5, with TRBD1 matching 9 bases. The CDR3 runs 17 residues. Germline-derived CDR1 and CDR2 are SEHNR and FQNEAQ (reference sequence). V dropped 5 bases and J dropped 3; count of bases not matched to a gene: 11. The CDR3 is CASSRATGTGFNQPQHF. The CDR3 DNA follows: TGTGCCAGCAGCAGAGCAACCGGGACAGGGTTCAATCAGCCCCAGCATTTT.